This is a list of T cell receptor beta chains from one sample in a study of regulatory T cells in long-lasting Graves disease. TCRdb analysed the multiplex PCR reads with MiXCR anew, one entry per CDR3 protein. This table holds about 440,000 distinct CDR3 sequences, around 14% found once. The same specimen was also included in a second study, on T cells in Graves' hyperthyroidism and ophthalmopathy.

The source was peripheral blood mononuclear cells (PBMCs), collected at new diagnosis, from a patient treated with antithyroid drugs. The receptors were gathered from a woman in her twenties or thirties with Graves disease. The CDR3 runs from the conserved cysteine through the conserved F or W. D genes are given only for firm matches. Part of the rows lack a size; the others show once, few, many or a class for expanded clones.

v_gene: TRBV29-1; d_gene: -; abundance: -; j_gene: TRBJ1-2; CDR3nt: TGCAGCGTTGACAATCCCGGTTGGGGACACCCTCACTATGGCTACACCTTC; CDR3aa: CSVDNPGWGHPHYGYTF
v_gene: TRBV5-1; d_gene: -; abundance: -; j_gene: TRBJ1-3; CDR3nt: TGCGCCAGCAGTCCGGGATTGAACTCTGGAAACACCATATATTTT; CDR3aa: CASSPGLNSGNTIYF
v_gene: TRBV7-9; d_gene: -; abundance: many; j_gene: TRBJ2-7; CDR3nt: TGTGCCAGCAGCCCGAGGGTTTCCGAGCAGTACTTC; CDR3aa: CASSPRVSEQYF
v_gene: TRBV5-1; d_gene: -; abundance: -; j_gene: TRBJ2-7; CDR3nt: TGCGCCAGCAGCTTCAGCGGGTCCAGCTCCTACGAGCAGTACTTC; CDR3aa: CASSFSGSSSYEQYF
v_gene: TRBV3-1; d_gene: -; abundance: few; j_gene: TRBJ2-7; CDR3nt: TGTGCCAGCAGCCTCTGGACTGAATCCTACGAGCAGTACTTC; CDR3aa: CASSLWTESYEQYF
v_gene: TRBV5-6; d_gene: -; abundance: -; j_gene: TRBJ1-5; CDR3nt: TGTGCCAGCAGCAAGGGGCGGATCAGCAATCAGCCCCAGCATTTT; CDR3aa: CASSKGRISNQPQHF
v_gene: TRBV20-1; d_gene: TRBD1; abundance: few; j_gene: TRBJ1-1; CDR3nt: TGCAGTGCTAGACCAGGGGGGAATGAAGCTTTCTTT; CDR3aa: CSARPGGNEAFF
v_gene: TRBV18; d_gene: -; abundance: few; j_gene: TRBJ2-3; CDR3nt: TGTGCCAGCTCACCGATCCAGAGCACAGATACGCAGTATTTT; CDR3aa: CASSPIQSTDTQYF
v_gene: TRBV3-1; d_gene: TRBD2; abundance: few; j_gene: TRBJ2-1; CDR3nt: TGTGCCAGCAGCCAAGCTAGCGGGAGTCAAGAGACCCAGTTCTTC; CDR3aa: CASSQASGSQETQFF
v_gene: TRBV28; d_gene: -; abundance: -; j_gene: TRBJ1-2; CDR3nt: TGTGCCAGCAGTCTAGGGATCCCCGGCTATGGCTACACCTTC; CDR3aa: CASSLGIPGYGYTF
v_gene: TRBV3-1; d_gene: -; abundance: many; j_gene: TRBJ1-1; CDR3nt: TGTGCCAGCAGCCAAGGGGGTGGGGGCATAAATAGTCCTGAAGCTTTCTTT; CDR3aa: CASSQGGGGINSPEAFF
v_gene: TRBV10-3; d_gene: TRBD2; abundance: many; j_gene: TRBJ2-2; CDR3nt: TGTGCCATCACCCGGACTAGCGGGACTCTTGTAACCGGGGAGCTGTTTTTT; CDR3aa: CAITRTSGTLVTGELFF
v_gene: TRBV30; d_gene: -; abundance: -; j_gene: TRBJ2-7; CDR3nt: TGTGCCTGGAGTGTAGCAAGCCGGGCTACTTCCTACGAGCAGTACTTC; CDR3aa: CAWSVASRATSYEQYF
v_gene: TRBV5-1; d_gene: -; abundance: few; j_gene: TRBJ1-3; CDR3nt: TGCGCCAGCAGCTTTTTCGCGGAGAGGGTAGGCGGAAACACCATATATTTT; CDR3aa: CASSFFAERVGGNTIYF
v_gene: TRBV5-1; d_gene: TRBD2; abundance: -; j_gene: TRBJ2-7; CDR3nt: TGCGCCAGCACGGCTAGCGGAATCTCCTACGAGCAGTACTTC; CDR3aa: CASTASGISYEQYF
v_gene: TRBV25-1; d_gene: -; abundance: -; j_gene: TRBJ1-3; CDR3nt: TGTGCCAGCAGTGATGTGAGGGATCGGGGAAACACCATATATTTT; CDR3aa: CASSDVRDRGNTIYF
v_gene: TRBV12-3/TRBV12-4; d_gene: -; abundance: many; j_gene: TRBJ2-3; CDR3nt: TGTGCCAGCAGCAACAGGGCCACAGATACGCAGTATTTT; CDR3aa: CASSNRATDTQYF
v_gene: TRBV18; d_gene: -; abundance: few; j_gene: TRBJ1-5; CDR3nt: TGTGCCAGCTCACCAGGCCAGGGACTCGGTCAGCCCCAGCATTTT; CDR3aa: CASSPGQGLGQPQHF
v_gene: TRBV20-1; d_gene: -; abundance: many; j_gene: TRBJ2-7; CDR3nt: TGCAGTGACCAGGGAGCGGCGGGGACCTACGAGCAGTACTTC; CDR3aa: CSDQGAAGTYEQYF
v_gene: TRBV7-3; d_gene: -; abundance: -; j_gene: TRBJ2-1; CDR3nt: TGTGCCAGCAGCTCCATTGGTGGTGAGCAGTTCTTC; CDR3aa: CASSSIGGEQFF
v_gene: TRBV2; d_gene: -; abundance: many; j_gene: TRBJ1-2; CDR3nt: TGTGCCAGCAGTGAAGGGGGCTATGGCTACACCTTC; CDR3aa: CASSEGGYGYTF
v_gene: TRBV5-1; d_gene: -; abundance: few; j_gene: TRBJ1-1; CDR3nt: TGCGCCAGCAGATCCGTTCAGGATGCGATTGAAGCTTTCTTT; CDR3aa: CASRSVQDAIEAFF
v_gene: TRBV5-1; d_gene: -; abundance: few; j_gene: TRBJ1-2; CDR3nt: TGCGCCAGCAGCACGGAAGGGACATTCGAATATGGCTACACCTTC; CDR3aa: CASSTEGTFEYGYTF
v_gene: TRBV9; d_gene: -; abundance: few; j_gene: TRBJ1-6; CDR3nt: TGTGCCAGCAGCACCGAACAGGGAGGTAATTCACCCCTCCACTTT; CDR3aa: CASSTEQGGNSPLHF
v_gene: TRBV6-1; d_gene: -; abundance: many; j_gene: TRBJ2-5; CDR3nt: TGTGCCAGCAGCCCCGGACACCAAGAGACCCAGTACTTC; CDR3aa: CASSPGHQETQYF
v_gene: TRBV10-2; d_gene: -; abundance: many; j_gene: TRBJ2-7; CDR3nt: TGCGCCAGCACGACTCGACAGCAAGTCTACGAGCAGTACTTC; CDR3aa: CASTTRQQVYEQYF
v_gene: TRBV7-8; d_gene: -; abundance: few; j_gene: TRBJ2-2; CDR3nt: TGTGCCAGCAGCTTAGGGGACAGCGGGGCCCGTAACGGGGAGCTGTTTTTT; CDR3aa: CASSLGDSGARNGELFF
v_gene: TRBV7-9; d_gene: -; abundance: -; j_gene: TRBJ2-5; CDR3nt: TGTGCCATATCCCCCAAGACGGGAGGCCAGGGGGAGACCCAGTACTTC; CDR3aa: CAISPKTGGQGETQYF
v_gene: TRBV28; d_gene: TRBD1; abundance: many; j_gene: TRBJ1-1; CDR3nt: TGTGCCAGCAGTTTTACACAGGGGTCTGAAGCTTTCTTT; CDR3aa: CASSFTQGSEAFF
v_gene: TRBV6-5; d_gene: -; abundance: many; j_gene: TRBJ2-3; CDR3nt: TGTGCCAGCAGTTACTCGGATACAGCTACAGATACGCAGTATTTT; CDR3aa: CASSYSDTATDTQYF
v_gene: TRBV18; d_gene: -; abundance: few; j_gene: TRBJ1-1; CDR3nt: TGTGCCAGCTCACCTTCCCCCCCCCTGATTGAAGCTTTCTTT; CDR3aa: CASSPSPPLIEAFF
v_gene: TRBV6-1; d_gene: TRBD1; abundance: -; j_gene: TRBJ2-1; CDR3nt: TGTGCCAGCAGCACCCATCAGGGGGCAAATGAGCAGTTCTTC; CDR3aa: CASSTHQGANEQFF
v_gene: TRBV7-3; d_gene: -; abundance: many; j_gene: TRBJ1-1; CDR3nt: TGTGCCAGCAGCCGTGGGACATCGGGCACTGAAGCTTTCTTT; CDR3aa: CASSRGTSGTEAFF
v_gene: TRBV6-1; d_gene: -; abundance: many; j_gene: TRBJ2-7; CDR3nt: TGTGCCAGCAGTGTCGAGCAAGCCACCTACGAGCAGTACTTC; CDR3aa: CASSVEQATYEQYF
v_gene: TRBV6-2/TRBV6-3; d_gene: -; abundance: -; j_gene: TRBJ2-5; CDR3nt: TGTGCCGCCGGGAAGACCCAGTACTTC; CDR3aa: CAAGKTQYF
v_gene: TRBV11-2; d_gene: TRBD2; abundance: many; j_gene: TRBJ2-7; CDR3nt: TGTGCCAGCAGCCCTGAGACTAGCGCAAGCTCCTACGAGCAGTACTTC; CDR3aa: CASSPETSASSYEQYF
v_gene: TRBV20-1; d_gene: -; abundance: -; j_gene: TRBJ1-5; CDR3nt: TGCAGTGCTAGAGTAGCGGGGGGCGGGAGCAATCAGCCCCAGCATTTT; CDR3aa: CSARVAGGGSNQPQHF
v_gene: TRBV20-1; d_gene: TRBD1; abundance: -; j_gene: TRBJ1-2; CDR3nt: TGCAGTGCTAGAGAACGGGACAGGGTAGACTATGGCTACACCTTC; CDR3aa: CSARERDRVDYGYTF
v_gene: TRBV27; d_gene: -; abundance: many; j_gene: TRBJ2-4; CDR3nt: TGTGCCAGCAGATCGCTAGCCAAAAACATTCAGTACTTC; CDR3aa: CASRSLAKNIQYF
v_gene: TRBV20-1; d_gene: TRBD2; abundance: -; j_gene: TRBJ2-3; CDR3nt: TGCAGTGCTAGAGTCCTAGCGGGAGCGGCGCGTACGCAGTATTTT; CDR3aa: CSARVLAGAARTQYF
v_gene: TRBV3-1; d_gene: -; abundance: many; j_gene: TRBJ1-1; CDR3nt: TGTGCCAGCAGCCAAGTTACCCGGGTAGCTGAAGCTTTCTTT; CDR3aa: CASSQVTRVAEAFF
v_gene: TRBV12-3/TRBV12-4; d_gene: -; abundance: few; j_gene: TRBJ2-1; CDR3nt: TGTGCCAGCAGTCCCATAGGTAATGAGCAGTTCTTC; CDR3aa: CASSPIGNEQFF
v_gene: TRBV28; d_gene: TRBD2; abundance: many; j_gene: TRBJ2-1; CDR3nt: TGTGCCAGCCTAACTAGCGGGAGCCCCTACAATGAGCAGTTCTTC; CDR3aa: CASLTSGSPYNEQFF
v_gene: TRBV28; d_gene: -; abundance: -; j_gene: TRBJ2-1; CDR3nt: TGTGCCAGCAGTTCTCCCTCGGCGGGAAGCTCCTACAATGAGCAGTTCTTC; CDR3aa: CASSSPSAGSSYNEQFF
v_gene: TRBV28; d_gene: -; abundance: many; j_gene: TRBJ2-4; CDR3nt: TGTGCCAGCAGCTTAACCCAGGGCAACATTCAGTACTTC; CDR3aa: CASSLTQGNIQYF
v_gene: TRBV2; d_gene: TRBD1; abundance: few; j_gene: TRBJ2-7; CDR3nt: TGTGCCAGCAGACCCCAGGGGGCCTCCTACGAGCAGTACTTC; CDR3aa: CASRPQGASYEQYF
v_gene: TRBV6-5; d_gene: TRBD1; abundance: -; j_gene: TRBJ2-3; CDR3nt: TGTGCCAGCAGTTACGGGGACAGCGAAGATACGCAGTATTTT; CDR3aa: CASSYGDSEDTQYF
v_gene: TRBV30; d_gene: -; abundance: -; j_gene: TRBJ1-1; CDR3nt: TGTGCCTGGAGGTGGACCCAGAACACTGAAGCTTTCTTT; CDR3aa: CAWRWTQNTEAFF
v_gene: TRBV20-1; d_gene: TRBD1; abundance: few; j_gene: TRBJ1-2; CDR3nt: TGCAGTGCCCAGGGGGCAGGTGGCACGGACTATGGCTACACCTTC; CDR3aa: CSAQGAGGTDYGYTF
v_gene: TRBV12-3/TRBV12-4; d_gene: -; abundance: many; j_gene: TRBJ1-5; CDR3nt: TGTGCCAGCAGTTTAAGTGGGCTTCCCCAGCATTTT; CDR3aa: CASSLSGLPQHF
v_gene: TRBV12-3/TRBV12-4; d_gene: -; abundance: many; j_gene: TRBJ2-1; CDR3nt: TGTGCCAGCGTCGGCTACAATGAGCAGTTCTTC; CDR3aa: CASVGYNEQFF
v_gene: TRBV18; d_gene: TRBD1; abundance: many; j_gene: TRBJ1-5; CDR3nt: TGTGCCAGCTCCCCGACAGGGGGCAGGCAGCCCCAGCATTTT; CDR3aa: CASSPTGGRQPQHF
v_gene: TRBV28; d_gene: TRBD2; abundance: many; j_gene: TRBJ2-7; CDR3nt: TGTGCCAGCAGTTTAAAGTACGATCGACTAGCGCTTTCCTACGAGCAGTACTTC; CDR3aa: CASSLKYDRLALSYEQYF
v_gene: TRBV2; d_gene: -; abundance: many; j_gene: TRBJ1-5; CDR3nt: TGTGCCAGCAGTGAAGAAGAATCTTTTAGCAATCAGCCCCAGCATTTT; CDR3aa: CASSEEESFSNQPQHF
v_gene: TRBV28; d_gene: -; abundance: many; j_gene: TRBJ1-1; CDR3nt: TGTGCCAGCAGGCTGGTACAGGGCAATCACCGGACCTTCTTT; CDR3aa: CASRLVQGNHRTFF
v_gene: TRBV7-3; d_gene: -; abundance: many; j_gene: TRBJ2-3; CDR3nt: TGTGCCAGCAGCTCCCGACACCGCACAGATACGCAGTATTTT; CDR3aa: CASSSRHRTDTQYF
v_gene: TRBV2; d_gene: -; abundance: many; j_gene: TRBJ1-4; CDR3nt: TGTGCCAGCAGTGAATATGGTGCAACTAATGAAAAACTGTTTTTT; CDR3aa: CASSEYGATNEKLFF